This T cell receptor (beta chain) is from a study of Graves' ophthalmopathy and Graves' hyperthyroidism. For repertoire sequencing, the TCR beta CDR3 regions were amplified from RNA transcripts. RT-PCR was first run with HTBI primers, then multiplex PCR in a second round. MiXCR, applied by TCRdb to the multiplex PCR reads, yields one record per CDR3 protein. The data contain about 740,000 distinct CDR3 sequences, roughly two fifths of them singletons. The CDR3 loop spans 14 amino acids. The V gene's germline CDR1 is SNHLY and CDR2 FYNNEI. Trimming shortened V by 5 bases and J by 7 bases, and 12 bases separated the two germline ends. Study-wide findings and caveats: Among expanded thyroid clonotypes above 0.001 frequency, most also occurred in blood. Ophthalmopathy progression predictions by the model showed approximately 79% specificity and 70.59% sensitivity.

In the case of this clonotype: Its cognate antigen is unknown.

The PBMCs had their origin in roughly 9.8 ml of fresh peripheral blood. The receptor's source is an adult man with Graves' ophthalmopathy. The sample comprised peripheral blood. The rearrangement joins TRBV2 to TRBJ1-6; a possible D gene is TRBD1 (6 bases). This CDR3 is CASSPTGWNSPLHF. The CDR3, as DNA: TGTGCCAGCAGTCCTACAGGGTGGAATTCACCCCTCCACTTT. Filled out from reference TRBV2 and TRBJ1-6, the complete variable domain reads EPEVTQTPSHQVTQMGQEVILRCVPISNHLYFYWYRQILGQKVEFLVSFYNNEISEKSEIFDDQFSVERPDGSNFTLKIRSTKLEDSAMYFCASSPTGWNSPLHFGNGTRLTVT.